This is a list of T cell receptor beta chains from one sample in a study of blood T cell repertoires in COVID-19. Sequencing was performed with immunoSEQ multiplex PCR; in TCRdb, only in-frame clones are kept and a portion is missing. The sample has about 100,000 clones, 80% to 90% seen once. Input material: peripheral blood. These receptors were collected from a man aged 50 to 60 with acute or convalescent COVID-19. Both conserved end residues are part of each CDR3. The D gene is left open where the match is weak.

D,V,J,CDR3
TRBD2,TRBV11-2,TRBJ2-7,CASSTGLAGTYEQYF
NA,TRBV11-3,TRBJ2-5,CASSLDGGFGETQYF
NA,TRBV6-5,TRBJ2-5,CASSFLVGHQETQYF
TRBD2,TRBV5-1,TRBJ2-1,CASTVGGNEQFF
NA,TRBV2,TRBJ1-6,CATREGRLSPLHF
NA,TRBV19,TRBJ1-6,CASRQVDNSPLHF
NA,TRBV10-3,TRBJ2-1,CAISERRRDNNEQFF
NA,TRBV28,TRBJ2-5,CASSSYALSETQYF
TRBD1,TRBV6-2/TRBV6-3,TRBJ2-5,CASSYPDRRETQYF
TRBD1,TRBV5-1,TRBJ1-1,CASSSTGGWLATEAFF
NA,TRBV18,TRBJ1-2,CASSPYRDFGYGYTF
NA,TRBV19,TRBJ1-5,CASSRVLSNQPQHF
TRBD2,TRBV10-1,TRBJ2-2,CASSERTSYRTGELFF
NA,TRBV2,TRBJ2-2,CASRLADTGELFF
NA,TRBV25-1,TRBJ2-7,CASSEGGGPGGNEQYF